A single sample is the source of the 32 T cell receptor beta chains below, sequenced in a study of T cell responses to AZD1222 COVID-19 vaccine. Assay used: immunoSEQ multiplex PCR; TCRdb lists only in-frame clones, some missing. The table has 160,000 or so clones, 92% seen once. The sample was peripheral blood, taken on day 0 of MenACWY control vaccination. Source of these receptors: an adult in good health.

The chain joins TRBV6-1 to TRBJ2-1; maybe TRBD2 (5 bases). The V end lost 2 bases, the J end lost 8 bases, and 13 bases lay between the germline ends. CDR3 length: 14 residues. CDR1 is MNHNS, CDR2 SASEGT, per germline. The CDR3 DNA is TGTGCCAGCAGTGAAATTGAGGGCTATTATGAGCAGTTCTTC. It is translated as CASSEIEGYYEQFF.

The gene calls are TRBV21-1 and TRBJ2-1; TRBD2, the table's D call, was not compared with the DNA. TRBV21-1 is deemed a pseudogene. This CDR3 region has 13 residues. The CDR3 protein is CAGVAGPRNEQFF. The CDR3 DNA is TGTGCCGGTGTAGCGGGCCCTAGGAATGAGCAGTTCTTC.

The chain links TRBV28 to TRBJ1-1; D is unresolved. CDR3 size: 14 residues. Trimming took 2 bases from V and 4 from J, leaving 11 bases between them. CDR1 MDHEN and CDR2 SYDVKM come from the germline V gene. The CDR3 spells CASSLMRGSTEAFF. CDR3 coding DNA: TGTGCCAGCAGTTTAATGCGGGGATCCACTGAAGCTTTCTTT.

The chain carries TRBV2 and TRBJ1-3; maybe TRBD1 (5 bases). Germline CDR1 is SNHLY and CDR2 is FYNNEI. This CDR3 is built from 15 residues. V lost 7 bases and J lost 0, with 13 bases in between. The DNA of the CDR3 is TGTGCCAGCACCCAACAGGCTCACTCTGGAAACACCATATATTTT. The encoded protein is CASTQQAHSGNTIYF. The entire variable domain, with the rest obtained from reference TRBV2 and TRBJ1-3, is as follows: EPEVTQTPSHQVTQMGQEVILRCVPISNHLYFYWYRQILGQKVEFLVSFYNNEISEKSEIFDDQFSVERPDGSNFTLKIRSTKLEDSAMYFCASTQQAHSGNTIYFGEGSWLTVV.

The chain links TRBV5-1 to TRBJ1-6; no clear D. V was trimmed by 2 bases and J by 5 bases, leaving 8 bases between them. The CDR3 loop spans 14 amino acids. Germline-derived CDR1 and CDR2 are SGHRS and YFSETQ. The DNA of the CDR3 is TGCGCCAGCAGCTTTAACACTAATAATTCACCCCTCCACTTT. It yields the protein CASSFNTNNSPLHF.

This clone was recorded once. The chain recombines TRBV6-5 with TRBJ2-2; D unclear. Trimming stripped 0 bases from V and 6 bases from J, with 11 bases between. The CDR3 has 15 amino acids. CDR1 MNHEY and CDR2 SVGAGI come from the germline V gene. CDR3 nucleotide sequence: TGTGCCAGCAGTTACTCGAGGCAGCTCCCCGGGGAGCTGTTTTTT. Translated: CASSYSRQLPGELFF.

The chain couples TRBV5-1 to TRBJ2-7; no definite D call. The CDR3 contains 12 residues. With 7 bases removed from V and 0 bases from J, the gap between germline ends came to 8 bases. CDR1 SGHRS and CDR2 YFSETQ come from the germline V gene. This CDR3 is CASPVSSYEQYF. The CDR3 coding sequence is TGCGCCAGCCCCGTAAGCTCCTACGAGCAGTACTTC.

This rearrangement joins TRBV15 to TRBJ2-1; 11 bases map to TRBD1. CDR1 is LNHNV, CDR2 YYDKDF, per germline (reference sequence). The CDR3 has 15 residues. V was clipped by 3 bases and J by 7 bases; unmatched bases: 5. For the CDR3, the DNA is TGTGCCACCAGCAGGGCCGGGACAGGGGGAAATGAGCAGTTCTTC. As protein: CATSRAGTGGNEQFF.

The chain uses TRBV27 and TRBJ1-5; D is unresolved. The V end lost 4 bases, the J end lost 4 bases, and 17 bases lay between the germline ends. This CDR3 has 16 amino acids. CDR1 is MNHEY, CDR2 SMNVEV, per germline (reference sequence). CDR3 in DNA: TGTGCCAGCAGTTCCTGGCGGGAACGAAGGAATCAGCCCCAGCATTTT. Translation: CASSSWRERRNQPQHF.

V gene TRBV6-5 combines with J gene TRBJ2-5; D ambiguous. From germline, CDR1 is MNHEY and CDR2 SVGAGI. The V end was cut by 5 bases, the J end by 5 bases, with 6 bases between. This CDR3 comprises 11 residues. In nucleotides, the CDR3 is TGTGCCAGCAGTAGCCGGGAGACCCAGTACTTC. Amino acid sequence: CASSSRETQYF.

The V call is TRBV6-5, the J call TRBJ1-5; D remains ambiguous. This CDR3 comprises 14 residues. Germline V gene sequence: CDR1 MNHEY, CDR2 SVGAGI. Trimming stripped 6 bases from V and 6 bases from J, with 15 bases between. The chain's CDR3 is CASSPGLYTQPQHF. As DNA, the CDR3 is TGTGCCAGCAGCCCCGGGCTTTATACTCAGCCCCAGCATTTT.

This clone showed up just once. The V gene is TRBV12-3 or TRBV12-4, the J gene TRBJ1-1; D not resolved. Trimming shortened V by 3 bases and J by 7 bases, and 12 bases separated the two germline ends. CDR3 size: 13 residues. The CDR3 DNA follows: TGTGCCAGCAGTTTTCGACGGAGGGTTGAAGCTTTCTTT. It specifies CASSFRRRVEAFF.

The CDR3 nucleotides read TGTGCCAGCAGCATAAGGACAGGCGTCTACGAGCAGTACTTC. Its translation is CASSIRTGVYEQYF. V is TRBV7-8 and J is TRBJ2-7; 7 bases are a match to TRBD1. Germline assignment: CDR1 SGHVS and CDR2 FQNEAQ. The CDR3 sequence is 14 residues long. Trimming cost V 5 bases and J 3 bases; bases outside gene matches: 7. Full variable domain (outside the CDR3, taken from reference TRBV7-8 and TRBJ2-7): GAGVSQSPRYKVAKRGQDVALRCDPISGHVSLFWYQQALGQGPEFLTYFQNEAQLDKSGLPSDRFFAERPEGSVSTLKIQRTQQEDSAVYLCASSIRTGVYEQYFGPGTRLTVT.

The V gene is TRBV7-2, the J gene TRBJ2-3, with 14 bases fitting TRBD2. Germline values: CDR1 SGHTA, CDR2 FQGNSA. With V trimmed by 5 bases and J by 4 bases, 8 bases remained unmatched. CDR3 size: 17 residues. The CDR3 DNA is TGTGCCAGCAGCCCTTCGGGACTAGCGGGAGAAGCAGATACGCAGTATTTT. This translates into CASSPSGLAGEADTQYF.

V gene TRBV11-2 combines with J gene TRBJ2-5; D ambiguous. From germline, CDR1 is SGHAT and CDR2 FQNNGV. The CDR3 loop spans 13 amino acids. The V gene lost 2 bases and the J gene lost 5 bases, with 9 bases spanning the gap. The CDR3, as DNA: TGTGCCAGCAGCTTATCCCTAGTCGAGACCCAGTACTTC. This translates into CASSLSLVETQYF.

This rearrangement joins TRBV10-3 to TRBJ1-2, with no clear D. This CDR3 has 13 residues. Trimming shortened V by 0 bases and J by 4 bases, and 6 bases separated the two germline ends. The germline CDR1 and CDR2 sequences are ENHRY and SYGVKD. The CDR3 sequence: CAISESSIYGYTF. The CDR3 DNA sequence: TGTGCCATCAGTGAGTCTAGTATCTATGGCTACACCTTC.

The rearrangement joins TRBV24-1 to TRBJ2-1; perhaps TRBD2 as D (5 bases). Looked up from germline, CDR1 is KGHDR and CDR2 is SFDVKD. The CDR3 is 14 amino acids. Trimming left V 4 bases short and J 9 bases short, with 15 bases between. This chain's CDR3 is CATSDFGVSLEQFF. Written as DNA, the CDR3 is TGTGCCACCAGTGACTTCGGGGTGAGTCTTGAGCAGTTCTTC.

The chain carries TRBV11-2 and TRBJ2-7, with 11 bases aligning to TRBD2. The CDR3 has 19 amino acids. Trimming removed 0 bases from V and 0 bases from J; junction bases left unmatched: 10. Per germline, CDR1 SGHAT and CDR2 FQNNGV. Here the CDR3 DNA reads TGTGCCAGCAGCTTAGATGGGGGGGCTAGCGGGAGGAGCTCCTACGAGCAGTACTTC. Translating it yields CASSLDGGASGRSSYEQYF.

The chain is built from TRBV13 and TRBJ1-2; D is undetermined. In germline, CDR1 is PRHDT, CDR2 FYEKMQ (reference sequence). The CDR3 runs 11 residues. The ends were cut back, 5 bases at V and 2 bases at J, with 3 bases in the middle. CDR3 sequence reads: CASSANYGYTF. CDR3 nucleotides: TGTGCCAGCAGCGCCAACTATGGCTACACCTTC.

The V call is TRBV25-1, the J call TRBJ2-7; D possibly matches TRBD1 or TRBD2 (5 bases each). With 1 base removed from V and 6 bases from J, the gap between germline ends came to 7 bases. Germline V gene sequence: CDR1 MGHDK, CDR2 SYGVNS. The CDR3 contains 12 residues. CDR3 in DNA: TGTGCCAGCAGTGAATGGGGGATCGAGCAGTACTTC. Protein product: CASSEWGIEQYF.

V usage is TRBV6-5 and J usage is TRBJ1-5; tentative D call: TRBD1 (5 bases). Trimming removed 2 bases at V and 6 bases at J, with 8 bases between. The CDR3 has 13 residues. Germline V gives CDR1 MNHEY, CDR2 SVGAGI. The CDR3 DNA follows: TGTGCCAGCAGTTACACAAGGGGTCAGCCCCAGCATTTT. It codes for CASSYTRGQPQHF.

This chain connects TRBV10-2 to TRBJ1-6; the D is unclear. V was trimmed by 6 bases and J by 9 bases, leaving 18 bases between them. Germline V gene sequence: CDR1 WSHSY, CDR2 SAAADI. CDR3 length: 15 amino acids. The CDR3 region is CASSPAASYASPLHF. The CDR3 DNA sequence: TGCGCCAGCAGCCCGGCGGCCTCATATGCTTCACCCCTCCACTTT.

The chain employs TRBV27 and TRBJ2-4; D gene unclear. V was shortened by 7 bases and J by 1 base, with 11 bases between the two germline ends. Germline V gives CDR1 MNHEY, CDR2 SMNVEV (reference sequence). CDR3 length: 14 amino acids. The DNA of the CDR3 is TGTGCCAGCACCCCGGTAGGGGCCAAAAACATTCAGTACTTC. Protein product: CASTPVGAKNIQYF.

V gene TRBV19 combines with J gene TRBJ1-5, with D possibly being TRBD1 (6 bases). The germline V and J ends were trimmed by 11 bases and 2 bases, with 22 bases remaining between them. This CDR3 has 16 amino acids. Per the germline V gene, CDR1 is LNHDA and CDR2 is SQIVND (reference sequence). The CDR3 sequence: CALGGGAEDGNQPQHF. The CDR3 nucleotides read TGTGCCCTTGGGGGGGGCGCGGAGGACGGCAATCAGCCCCAGCATTTT.

The chain uses TRBV4-3 and TRBJ1-2, with D tentatively TRBD1 (5 bases). The V and J ends lost 1 base and 8 bases respectively, with 14 bases between them. Per germline, CDR1 LGHNA and CDR2 YSLEER. The CDR3 is 14 amino acids. In DNA, the CDR3 is TGCGCCAGCAGCCAAGGTCGGCATGCAGGGGGCTACACCTTC. This codes for CASSQGRHAGGYTF.

CDR3: CASSPRGQGIRNTEAFF. DNA of the CDR3: TGTGCCAGCTCACCGCGGGGACAGGGAATTCGGAACACTGAAGCTTTCTTT. This sequence joins TRBV18 and TRBJ1-1, with 9 bases matching TRBD1. This CDR3 comprises 17 residues. Looked up from germline, CDR1 is KGHSH and CDR2 is LQKENI. The trim removed 3 bases at V and 1 base at J, leaving 9 bases unmatched.

The rearrangement uses TRBV9 and TRBJ2-1; 12 nucleotides line up with TRBD2. V was pared by 0 bases and J by 9 bases, with 7 bases of the junction left unmatched. The CDR3 runs to 16 residues. The germline V gene has CDR1 SGDLS and CDR2 YYNGEE. The CDR3 region has the DNA TGTGCCAGCAGCGTAGGGGCTAGCGGGAGGGCCGCTGAGCAGTTCTTC. It codes for CASSVGASGRAAEQFF.

The chain links TRBV7-9 to TRBJ1-6; 10 nucleotides line up with TRBD1. There are 16 residues in the CDR3. V lost 6 bases and J lost 10; bases outside the gene matches: 12. Germline values: CDR1 SEHNR, CDR2 FQNEAQ (reference sequence). The CDR3 loop reads CASRFTGDRGGSPLHF. For the CDR3, the DNA is TGTGCCAGCAGGTTCACTGGGGACAGGGGAGGATCACCCCTCCACTTT.

This rearrangement joins TRBV29-1 to TRBJ1-2; possible D gene TRBD1, 6 bases. The CDR3 totals 13 residues. The germline V gene encodes CDR1 SQVTM and CDR2 ANQGSEA. The V and J ends lost 2 bases and 4 bases respectively, with 11 bases between them. The CDR3 nucleotides read TGCAGCGTTGAATCTGGGGGCGGCTATGGCTACACCTTC. Translating it yields CSVESGGGYGYTF.

The chain recombines TRBV19 with TRBJ1-5, with 7 nucleotides matching TRBD1. Germline CDR1 and CDR2: LNHDA and SQIVND (reference sequence). The CDR3 covers 18 residues. Trimming took 7 bases from V and 0 from J; bases not matched to a gene: 15. Here the CDR3 DNA reads TGTGCCAGTACTGGGATAATAGACAGGGTAGGTAGCAATCAGCCCCAGCATTTT. Residues: CASTGIIDRVGSNQPQHF.

This clone was counted a single time. The genes are TRBV7-2 and TRBJ2-7; 10 nucleotides align to TRBD2. V gave up 1 base and J gave up 1 base; unmatched junction bases: 10. The CDR3 totals 18 residues. Germline CDR1 SGHTA, CDR2 FQGNSA. CDR3: CASSLDASGSSRSYEQYF. CDR3 DNA: TGTGCCAGCAGCTTAGATGCTAGCGGGAGTTCCAGATCCTACGAGCAGTACTTC.

This rearrangement joins TRBV4-3 to TRBJ2-7, with no clear D. In germline, CDR1 is LGHNA, CDR2 YSLEER. Between the trimmed V and J ends, which lost 1 base and 0 bases, there was a span of 13 bases. This CDR3 has 16 amino acids. CDR3 sequence: CASSQGPPRLSYEQYF. The DNA for the CDR3 is TGCGCCAGCAGCCAAGGACCCCCGCGACTCTCCTACGAGCAGTACTTC.